One and the same sample provided the 5 T cell receptor beta chains below, sequenced in a study of blood T cell repertoires in COVID-19. The table came from immunoSEQ multiplex PCR; TCRdb's copy has only in-frame clones and leaves some out. The data contain nearly 300,000 clones, approximately 84% of them singletons. The specimen was peripheral blood. The source of these receptors is a human donor with COVID-19, enrolled during active disease. The donor label of this sample is uncertain.

The V call is TRBV29-1, the J call TRBJ2-2; 7 bases match TRBD1. Germline V gives CDR1 SQVTM, CDR2 ANQGSEA. After removal of 2 bases from V and 4 bases from J, the junction contained 4 bases not matched to a gene. The CDR3 loop spans 14 amino acids. As DNA, the CDR3 is TGCAGCGTTGAATTGGCAGGGGGCACCGGGGAGCTGTTTTTT. It specifies CSVELAGGTGELFF.

This clone was found once. The chain carries TRBV21-1 and TRBJ2-1; TRBD2 is the table's D call, not checked against the DNA. TRBV21-1 is described as a pseudogene. This CDR3 is built from 15 residues. The CDR3 region is CASSKVTSGRSEQFF. CDR3 coding DNA: TGTGCCAGCAGCAAAGTTACTAGCGGGAGATCTGAGCAGTTCTTC.

The CDR3 DNA is TGTGCCAGTAGTCCTGGTGGAGGGAAGCACGAGCAGTACTTC. This gives the protein CASSPGGGKHEQYF. This chain connects TRBV19 to TRBJ2-7, with a possible D match to TRBD2 (6 bases). This CDR3 has 14 amino acids. CDR1 and CDR2 from the germline V gene are LNHDA and SQIVND (reference sequence). V was clipped by 5 bases and J by 5 bases, with 16 bases between them.

V is TRBV6-1 and J is TRBJ1-2; D gene unclear. V shed 1 base and J shed 8 bases, with 11 bases lying between them. The germline CDR1 and CDR2 sequences are MNHNS and SASEGT. This CDR3 contains 13 residues. The CDR3 here is CASSEGLAWGYTF. The CDR3 nucleotides read TGTGCCAGCAGTGAAGGGCTCGCTTGGGGCTACACCTTC.

The chain recombines TRBV9 with TRBJ2-7; TRBD1 matches 9 bases. Germline V lookup: CDR1 SGDLS, CDR2 YYNGEE. The V gene end was trimmed by 4 bases and the J gene end by 2 bases; junction bases not matched to a gene: 4. This CDR3 spans 14 amino acids. The CDR3 reads CASSLRDRAYEQYF. In DNA, the CDR3 is TGTGCCAGCAGCCTCCGGGACAGGGCCTACGAGCAGTACTTC.